The next 20 T cell receptor beta chains were all read from a single sample in a study of T cells expressing NK-cell markers. Using the 5' RACE reads, TCRdb records one entry per CDR3 protein without DNA. The data show 400,000 or so distinct CDR3 sequences, and the top ten clones hold around 11%. Sequenced input: blood T cells: a sorted CD56 or NKG2C T cell subset, CD4+ or CD8+ T cells, or bulk PBMC T cells (not recorded which). The receptors were gathered from a woman aged 45-60 years in good health.

J is TRBJ1-4 and V is TRBV28. This CDR3 comprises 15 residues. Germline CDR1 MDHEN, CDR2 SYDVKM. CDR3: CASSLSREPNEKLFF.

The chain combines TRBV6-1 with TRBJ1-6. Germline CDR1 reads MNHNS; CDR2 reads SASEGT. The CDR3 extends over 17 amino acids. The CDR3 loop reads CASSGAGLSSYNSPLHF.

The chain combines TRBV5-6 with TRBJ2-7. The CDR3 has 15 residues. Germline V gives CDR1 SGHDT, CDR2 YYEEEE. The CDR3 reads CASSLTTFPANEQYF.

The CDR3 is CASAPGAHTEAFF. The chain carries TRBV9 and TRBJ1-1; TCRdb names TRBD1, which stays unverified in the absence of DNA. Germline V gene sequence: CDR1 SGDLS, CDR2 YYNGEE. This CDR3 region has 13 residues.

The rearrangement joins TRBV4-1 to TRBJ2-1; TCRdb calls TRBD2, which cannot be checked without DNA. Germline V gene sequence: CDR1 MGHRA, CDR2 YSYEKL. There are 17 residues in the CDR3. The CDR3 here is CASSHSRTSGSFNEQFF.

This sequence joins TRBV7-2 and TRBJ2-1; TCRdb returns TRBD2, unconfirmable since there is no DNA. The V gene's germline CDR1 is SGHTA and CDR2 FQGNSA. This CDR3 spans 14 amino acids. The CDR3 loop reads CASSRTSGRFEQFF.

The chain uses TRBV12-3 or TRBV12-4 and TRBJ2-3. CDR3 length: 13 amino acids. The CDR3: CASSFLATDTQYF.

The V and J genes are TRBV3-1 and TRBJ2-3. The CDR3 is 15 amino acids. Germline CDR1 reads LGHDT; CDR2 reads YNNKEL (reference sequence). CDR3 sequence: CASTQTGASTDTQYF.

The genes are TRBV20-1 and TRBJ2-2; TCRdb designates TRBD2, a call that cannot be tested without DNA. Germline values: CDR1 DFQATT, CDR2 SNEGSKA (reference sequence). The CDR3 has 15 amino acids. The CDR3 region is CSATDSGTNTGELFF.

This rearrangement joins TRBV6-6 to TRBJ1-4; TCRdb reports TRBD1, a call that lacks DNA to check it against. Germline V gene data show CDR1 as MNHNY and CDR2 as SVGAGI (reference sequence). The CDR3 contains 14 residues. This CDR3 reads CASSPQGRPEKLFF.

The chain recombines TRBV12-3 or TRBV12-4 with TRBJ2-7; checking the TCRdb D call of TRBD1 is not possible without DNA. The CDR3 loop spans 16 amino acids. CDR3 protein: CASSGPRDMRPYEQYF.

The V gene is TRBV5-1, the J gene TRBJ2-1; there is no DNA to check the TCRdb D call of TRBD1. The CDR3 runs 15 residues. CDR1 is SGHRS, CDR2 YFSETQ, per germline. The CDR3 loop reads CASSYRTVGGAEQFF.

The chain is built from TRBV7-8 and TRBJ2-5; TCRdb indicates TRBD1, and absent DNA this call remains unverified. Germline V lookup: CDR1 SGHVS, CDR2 FQNEAQ. This CDR3 comprises 16 residues. The CDR3 region is CASSFSPGTEEETQYF.

The V call is TRBV10-3, the J call TRBJ2-1; as DNA is missing, the TRBD1 call by TCRdb cannot be tested. CDR1 and CDR2 from the germline V gene are ENHRY and SYGVKD. The CDR3 covers 15 residues. The CDR3 protein is CAISEGGGANNEQFF.

J is TRBJ1-1 and V is TRBV6-5; TCRdb's D call of TRBD1 is untestable without DNA. CDR1 MNHEY and CDR2 SVGAGI come from the germline V gene. CDR3 length equals 13 residues. The CDR3 sequence is CASSYNRDQGAFF.

V and J are TRBV29-1 and TRBJ1-5; no DNA is available, so the TRBD1 call from TCRdb remains unchecked. The CDR3 covers 14 residues. Germline V gene data show CDR1 as SQVTM and CDR2 as ANQGSEA. The CDR3 protein is CSVAGRGDHQPQHF.

The chain combines TRBV12-3 or TRBV12-4 with TRBJ1-1; the D call of TRBD1 rests on TCRdb alone, since no DNA is present to check it. The CDR3 length is 15 residues. The CDR3: CASSRKDREVAEAFF.

The V call is TRBV5-1, the J call TRBJ2-7; TCRdb designates TRBD1, a call that cannot be tested without DNA. CDR1 is SGHRS, CDR2 YFSETQ, per germline. The CDR3 has 14 amino acids. The CDR3 region is CASSLWGPPGEQYF.

The V call is TRBV27, the J call TRBJ2-7; lacking DNA, the TRBD2 call made by TCRdb goes unchecked. The germline V gene has CDR1 MNHEY and CDR2 SMNVEV (reference sequence). This CDR3 is built from 15 residues. This chain's CDR3 is CASSPAGGVIYEQYF.

This chain links TRBV25-1 with TRBJ2-5. The CDR3 has 11 residues. CDR1 is MGHDK, CDR2 SYGVNS, per germline. The CDR3 loop reads CASGVAETQYF.